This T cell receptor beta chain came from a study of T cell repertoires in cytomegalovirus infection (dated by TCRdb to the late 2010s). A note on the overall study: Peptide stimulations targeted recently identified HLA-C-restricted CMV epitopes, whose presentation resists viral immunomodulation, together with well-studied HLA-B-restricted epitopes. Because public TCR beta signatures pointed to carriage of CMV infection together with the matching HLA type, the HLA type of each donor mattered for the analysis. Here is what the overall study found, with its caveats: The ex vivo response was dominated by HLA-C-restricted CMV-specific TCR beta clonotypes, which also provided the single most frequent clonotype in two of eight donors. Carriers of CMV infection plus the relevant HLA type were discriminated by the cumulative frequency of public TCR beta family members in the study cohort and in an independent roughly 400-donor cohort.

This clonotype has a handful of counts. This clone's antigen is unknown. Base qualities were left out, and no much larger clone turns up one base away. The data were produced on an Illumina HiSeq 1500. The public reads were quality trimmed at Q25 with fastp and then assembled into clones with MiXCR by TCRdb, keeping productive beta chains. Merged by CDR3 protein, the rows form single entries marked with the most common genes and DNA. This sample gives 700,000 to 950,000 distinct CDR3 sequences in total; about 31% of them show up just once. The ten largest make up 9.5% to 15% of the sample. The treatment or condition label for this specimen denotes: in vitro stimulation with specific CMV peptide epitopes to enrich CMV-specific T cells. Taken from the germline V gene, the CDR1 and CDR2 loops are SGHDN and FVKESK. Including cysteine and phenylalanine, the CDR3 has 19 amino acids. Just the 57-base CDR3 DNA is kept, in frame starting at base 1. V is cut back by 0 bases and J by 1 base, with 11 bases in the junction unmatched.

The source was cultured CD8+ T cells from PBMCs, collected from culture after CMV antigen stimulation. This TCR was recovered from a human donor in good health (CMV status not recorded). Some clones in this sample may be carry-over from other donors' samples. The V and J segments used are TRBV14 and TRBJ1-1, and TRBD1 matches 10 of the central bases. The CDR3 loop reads CASSQDRRTGGRPNTEAFF. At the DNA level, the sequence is TGTGCCAGCAGCCAAGATCGAAGGACAGGGGGTCGGCCGAACACTGAAGCTTTCTTT.